The sequence of this TCR beta chain was determined in a study of shared clonotypes between healthy human individuals (dated by TCRdb to about 2020). In terms of the full investigation: The cohort comprised a couple of women and a few men aged 18 to 49 years. For each donor, CD4 naive and CD4 memory were each given three plates, CD8 naive was given two plates, and CD8 memory was given one plate. To estimate repertoire size and how much clonotype sharing occurs between individuals, the study deeply sequenced the blood TCR repertoires of 4 to 6 healthy adults. To increase sequencing depth and limit assay-specific biases, TCR repertoire library preparation and sequencing were carried out by different laboratories using diverse techniques. Per donor, leukapheresis produced somewhere between about 0.94 and 9 billion PBMCs.

With regard to this clone: This clone's antigen is unknown. Per-base qualities were not stored, and no clone one base away is much larger. Other DNA sequences within the sample encode an identical CDR3.

CD8 naive samples were CD45RO-negative cells positively selected for CCR7, giving a CD45RA+CCR7+ population that excluded TemRA cells. The donors were healthy, HIV-negative adults with no recently reported acute infections or vaccinations. Every donor was a Caucasian adult residing in Nashville, Tennessee, USA. Blood was collected by leukapheresis, and PBMCs were isolated by Ficoll-Histopaque density gradient centrifugation and then cryopreserved in liquid nitrogen vapor phase. Analytical flow cytometry was used to check the purity and quantity of every magnetically sorted T cell population. From each sorted fraction, genomic DNA was isolated and quantified by UV absorbance on a Nanodrop 2000c. Using the deep immunoSEQ assay, TCR CDR3 regions were amplified from genomic DNA by multiplex PCR. Genomic DNA extracted from each cell subset was distributed evenly over all wells of several immunoSEQ 96-well plates, and each plate served as one replicate. For sorted subsets, roughly 200 ng of genomic DNA, equivalent to some 30,000 T cell genomes, went into each replicate PCR. Purified libraries were quantified with a Qubit 3.0 fluorometer, sized on a Bioanalyzer 2100, and re-quantified with the KAPA Library Quantification kit. Every immunoSEQ 96-well plate was sequenced on a separate single-read 150-cycle Illumina NextSeq 550 flow cell. The authors' pipeline ran thus. Because the immunoSEQ output included only junctional sequences and no quality scores, the filtering could not be the same as the filtering used for full-length reads. Sequences were annotated with PyIR, a Python wrapper for IgBLAST v1.9, and V/J genes and CDR3 were assigned using IMGT germline references. Reads were filtered out if the reads had weak V/J assignments (E-value above 1e-6), no CDR3, stop codons, out-of-frame junctions, or ambiguous translated residues. V3J clonotypes were defined as sequences sharing an identical inferred V gene, J gene, and CDR3 amino acid sequence. To compute the percentage overlap between repertoires, the number of shared unique clonotypes was divided by the size of the smaller repertoire. Three approaches were used to assess repertoire richness: RTK rarefaction, the Chao1 estimator, and Recon v2.1 estimates of unobserved clonotypes. Generation probabilities for all TCRbeta clonotypes obtained by the gDNA method from several donors were computed using OLGA. Held by TCRdb, this immuneACCESS table contains in-frame sequences only and omits some clones. Under half of the omission traces to an unresolved V gene where checked; the cause of the rest is unknown. The V and J calls and clone size are taken from that table; D and trimming were inferred from the DNA. This sample comprises fewer than 1 million clones, about 96% of them detected only once. Less than 0.25% of the sample is taken by the ten largest.

V and J are truncated by 2 bases and 1 base respectively, leaving an intervening sequence of 7 bases. CDR1 and CDR2 (SGHRS, YFSETQ) derive from the germline V gene. The CDR3 starts with the cysteine, ends with the phenylalanine, and has 14 residues. Solely the CDR3 DNA is kept, with 42 bases framed from the first base. What the authors observed across the whole study: Compared with non-shared clonotypes, the clonotypes found in all four sorted-subset donors had higher generation probabilities. Sampling was restricted to blood, and TCR repertoires in tissues likely differ from the TCR repertoires found in blood. Rarefaction of sorted-subset datasets indicated incomplete sequencing despite the large sequencing depth. Larger estimated clonotype richness was generally found for naive subsets than for memory subsets. Pairwise subsampling indicated that sequencing depth was expected to affect the degree of clonotype sharing among donors. Sharing across a few donors was observed for around 5% of naive CD4, 3.5% of naive CD8, about 2.3% of memory CD4, and less than 0.45% of memory CD8 clonotypes. Because the study included a small number of donors, the genetic and exposure-history diversity represented was limited.

The sequence derives from a man aged 25 to 45 in good health. Input material: naive CD8+ T cells sorted from blood. The cell subset or site label here, explained by the study, means: CD45RA+CCR7+. The rearrangement joined TRBV5-1 to TRBJ2-1; the D gene identity is not certain. Read as DNA, the sequence is TGCGCCAGCAGCTTATCCTCGTCCTACAATGAGCAGTTCTTC. This yields the protein CASSLSSSYNEQFF.